These 17 T cell receptor beta chains were all obtained from the same sample, sequenced in a study of cytomegalovirus exposure and HLA in healthy donors. The repertoire was sequenced with immunoSEQ multiplex PCR; TCRdb's copy has only in-frame clones and lacks some. The sample consists of 60,000 to 70,000 clones, 75% to 90% of them appearing once. Sequenced: PBMCs. These receptors were obtained from a woman aged 18-29 years in good health and CMV-seronegative.

The chain carries TRBV2 and TRBJ2-2; 11 nucleotides align to TRBD2. With V trimmed by 0 bases and J by 6 bases, 6 bases remained unmatched. From germline, CDR1 is SNHLY and CDR2 FYNNEI. The CDR3 runs 17 residues. CDR3 bases: TGTGCCAGCAGTGAAGCGCATGGACTAGCGGGCCCCGGGGAGCTGTTTTTT. Amino acids: CASSEAHGLAGPGELFF. The variable domain in full, completed from reference TRBV2 and TRBJ2-2, reads EPEVTQTPSHQVTQMGQEVILRCVPISNHLYFYWYRQILGQKVEFLVSFYNNEISEKSEIFDDQFSVERPDGSNFTLKIRSTKLEDSAMYFCASSEAHGLAGPGELFFGEGSRLTVL.

The chain links TRBV7-9 to TRBJ2-7; 7 bases match TRBD1. Germline V gene lookup returns CDR1 SEHNR and CDR2 FQNEAQ (reference sequence). The CDR3 has 14 residues. Unmatched junction bases numbered 4, after V lost 5 bases and J lost 0 bases. The CDR3 sequence: CASSRRTGSYEQYF. For the CDR3, the DNA is TGTGCCAGCAGCCGCAGGACAGGCTCCTACGAGCAGTACTTC. The full variable domain, with the rest looked up from reference TRBV7-9 and TRBJ2-7, is DTGVSQNPRHKITKRGQNVTFRCDPISEHNRLYWYRQTLGQGPEFLTYFQNEAQLEKSRLLSDRFSAERPKGSFSTLEIQRTEQGDSAMYLCASSRRTGSYEQYFGPGTRLTVT.

The chain combines TRBV11-3 with TRBJ2-5; 13 bases line up with TRBD2. From germline, CDR1 is SGHNT and CDR2 YENEEA. V lost 5 bases, J lost 6 bases, and 12 bases stayed unmatched. This CDR3 has 17 amino acids. CDR3 sequence reads: CASSQGDGLAGEKTQYF. The CDR3 bases are TGTGCCAGCAGCCAAGGGGACGGACTAGCGGGAGAGAAGACCCAGTACTTC.

The chain employs TRBV30 and TRBJ2-5, with TRBD2 as a possible D gene (5 bases). This CDR3 is 13 amino acids long. The germline V and J ends were trimmed by 1 base and 5 bases, with 11 bases remaining between them. Germline CDR1 is GTSNPN and CDR2 is SVGIG (reference sequence). CDR3 DNA: TGTGCCTGGAGTGGTGGCCCGGGGGAGACCCAGTACTTC. It yields the protein CAWSGGPGETQYF.

The chain uses TRBV4-2 and TRBJ2-7, with 9 bases fitting TRBD2. V lost 0 bases and J lost 3; bases outside the gene matches: 12. This CDR3 is built from 18 residues. CDR1 is LGHNA, CDR2 YNFKEQ, per germline. The CDR3 protein is CASSQDVPSGGLYYEQYF. CDR3 nucleotide sequence: TGTGCCAGCAGCCAAGATGTACCCAGCGGGGGGCTCTACTACGAGCAGTACTTC.

The chain employs TRBV11-2 and TRBJ2-3; 11 positions match TRBD1. This CDR3 is 16 amino acids long. V was clipped by 6 bases and J by 4 bases; unmatched bases: 9. Germline CDR1 reads SGHAT; CDR2 reads FQNNGV. The DNA for the CDR3 is TGTGCCAGCAGGAACCTGGACAGGGGGCAAGCAGATACGCAGTATTTT. Translating gives CASRNLDRGQADTQYF. The entire variable domain, with the rest obtained from reference TRBV11-2 and TRBJ2-3, is as follows: EAGVAQSPRYKIIEKRQSVAFWCNPISGHATLYWYQQILGQGPKLLIQFQNNGVVDDSQLPKDRFSAERLKGVDSTLKIQPAKLEDSAVYLCASRNLDRGQADTQYFGPGTRLTVL.

This sequence joins TRBV19 and TRBJ1-4, with TRBD1 identical over 9 bases. CDR1 and CDR2 (germline): LNHDA, SQIVND (reference sequence). This CDR3 contains 15 residues. V lost 6 bases to trimming and J lost 5 bases; unmatched junction nucleotides: 7. The CDR3 nucleotides read TGTGCCAGTAGACGGAAGACAGGGGGGAATGAAAAACTGTTTTTT. Translating it yields CASRRKTGGNEKLFF.

The J gene is TRBJ1-1, the V gene TRBV2, with no clear D. The CDR3 spans 14 residues. CDR1 and CDR2 from the germline V gene are SNHLY and FYNNEI. Trimming removed 6 bases from V and 0 bases from J, with 11 bases in between. CDR3 bases: TGTGCCAGCAGGGTAGATTTCATGAACACTGAAGCTTTCTTT. This sequence encodes CASRVDFMNTEAFF.

The V gene is TRBV6-1, the J gene TRBJ2-7; TRBD1 might be the D (6 bases). CDR1 is MNHNS and CDR2 is SASEGT in the germline V gene. This CDR3 has 14 residues. The ends were cut back, 6 bases at V and 5 bases at J, with 17 bases in the middle. CDR3 nucleotides: TGTGCCAGCAGCTTACAGGGTAAGATCGACGAGCAGTACTTC. Its translation is CASSLQGKIDEQYF.

V gene TRBV28 combines with J gene TRBJ2-7; TRBD2 matches at 11 bases. With V trimmed by 7 bases and J by 2 bases, 4 bases remained unmatched. Germline V gene data show CDR1 as MDHEN and CDR2 as SYDVKM. The CDR3 loop spans 14 amino acids. The CDR3 nucleotides are TGTGCCAGCATCGCTAGCGGGGGGACCTACGAGCAGTACTTC. This encodes CASIASGGTYEQYF.

The chain has TRBV15 and TRBJ1-2, with 7 bases lining up with TRBD1. Germline trimming cut 1 base from V and 4 bases from J; bases unmatched to any gene: 0. This CDR3 contains 13 residues. Germline CDR1 is LNHNV and CDR2 is YYDKDF (reference sequence). CDR3 sequence reads: CATSRGTGYGYTF. In nucleotides, the CDR3 is TGTGCCACCAGCAGAGGGACAGGCTATGGCTACACCTTC. The full variable domain, completed using reference TRBV15 and TRBJ1-2, is DAMVIQNPRYQVTQFGKPVTLSCSQTLNHNVMYWYQQKSSQAPKLLFHYYDKDFNNEADTPDNFQSRRPNTSFCFLDIRSPGLGDTAMYLCATSRGTGYGYTFGSGTRLTVV.

The V call is TRBV29-1, the J call TRBJ2-3, with 10 bases that match TRBD2. Germline V CDR1 and CDR2: SQVTM, ANQGSEA. This CDR3 region has 14 residues. With V trimmed by 6 bases and J by 4 bases, 7 bases remained unmatched. CDR3 region: CSVTTSGQSDTQYF. The CDR3 DNA reads as TGCAGCGTGACGACTAGCGGGCAATCAGATACGCAGTATTTT.

The V and J genes are TRBV25-1 and TRBJ1-4; D unclear. The germline V gene has CDR1 MGHDK and CDR2 SYGVNS. Between the trimmed V and J ends, which lost 2 bases and 3 bases, there was a span of 10 bases. The CDR3 length is 15 residues. CDR3 nucleotides: TGTGCCAGCAGTGAAGTCGGTTTGGCTAATGAAAAACTGTTTTTT. Protein: CASSEVGLANEKLFF.

This chain connects TRBV5-1 to TRBJ1-2; 9 positions agree with TRBD1. This CDR3 is built from 14 residues. The J segment lost 3 bases and the V segment lost 2 bases, leaving 2 bases of the junction unmatched. Germline V gives CDR1 SGHRS, CDR2 YFSETQ. The chain's CDR3 is CASSLQGADYGYTF. CDR3 DNA: TGCGCCAGCAGCTTACAGGGGGCTGACTATGGCTACACCTTC.

This rearrangement joins TRBV13 to TRBJ2-5; no clear D gene. V was clipped by 2 bases and J by 4 bases, with 11 bases between them. This CDR3 has 14 amino acids. Germline V gives CDR1 PRHDT, CDR2 FYEKMQ (reference sequence). CDR3 region: CASSLLATVETQYF. The DNA for the CDR3 is TGTGCCAGCAGCTTATTGGCAACCGTAGAGACCCAGTACTTC.

This chain links TRBV5-4 with TRBJ2-7; 7 bases are a match to TRBD1. CDR3 length: 16 residues. Losses at the gene ends were 2 bases for V and 2 bases for J; bases not matched to a gene: 10. CDR1 SGHNT and CDR2 YYREEE come from the germline V gene (reference sequence). CDR3 loop: CASSFKRDSGTYEQYF. CDR3 DNA sequence: TGTGCCAGCAGCTTCAAGAGGGACAGCGGTACCTACGAGCAGTACTTC. The full variable domain, with the rest looked up from reference TRBV5-4 and TRBJ2-7, is ETGVTQSPTHLIKTRGQQVTLRCSSQSGHNTVSWYQQALGQGPQFIFQYYREEENGRGNFPPRFSGLQFPNYSSELNVNALELDDSALYLCASSFKRDSGTYEQYFGPGTRLTVT.

This clone was seen only a few times. The V call is TRBV6-4, the J call TRBJ2-1, with a possible D match to TRBD2 (5 bases). This CDR3 has 13 amino acids. Germline V CDR1 and CDR2: MRHNA, SNTAGT. The germline V and J ends were trimmed by 8 bases and 4 bases, with 12 bases remaining between them. CDR3 coding DNA: TGTGCCAGCCGGGGAGCTGATTACAATGAGCAGTTCTTC. Its protein product is CASRGADYNEQFF.